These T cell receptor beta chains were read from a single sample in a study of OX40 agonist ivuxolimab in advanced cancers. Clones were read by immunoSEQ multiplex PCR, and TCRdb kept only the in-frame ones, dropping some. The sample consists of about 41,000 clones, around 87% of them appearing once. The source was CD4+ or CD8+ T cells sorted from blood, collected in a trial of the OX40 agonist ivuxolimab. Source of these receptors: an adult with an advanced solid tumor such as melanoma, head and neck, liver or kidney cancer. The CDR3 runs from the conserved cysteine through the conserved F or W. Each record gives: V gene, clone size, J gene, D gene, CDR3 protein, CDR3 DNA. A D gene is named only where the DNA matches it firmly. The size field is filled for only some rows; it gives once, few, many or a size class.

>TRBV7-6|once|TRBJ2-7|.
CASSFRQLEQYF
TGTGCCAGCAGCTTCCGACAGCTCGAGCAGTACTTC
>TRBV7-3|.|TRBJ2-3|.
CASSLKPGRGLANRATDTQYF
TGTGCCAGCAGCTTAAAGCCGGGTCGGGGGTTGGCGAACAGAGCTACAGATACGCAGTATTTT
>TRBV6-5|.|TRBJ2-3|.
CASSYASGATDTQYF
TGTGCCAGCAGTTACGCGTCAGGGGCAACAGATACGCAGTATTTT
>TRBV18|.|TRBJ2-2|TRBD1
CASSPLLSGQGPTGELFF
TGTGCCAGCTCACCACTACTATCGGGACAGGGCCCCACCGGGGAGCTGTTTTTT
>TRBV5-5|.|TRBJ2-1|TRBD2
CASSITSAYNEQFF
TGTGCCAGCAGCATTACTAGCGCCTACAATGAGCAGTTCTTC
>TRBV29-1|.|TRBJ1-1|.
CSVVPNTEAFF
TGCAGCGTTGTACCGAACACTGAAGCTTTCTTT
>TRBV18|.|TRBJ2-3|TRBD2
CASSPAVREGDTQYF
TGTGCCAGCTCACCAGCCGTGCGGGAGGGGGATACGCAGTATTTT
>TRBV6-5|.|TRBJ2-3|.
CASRAMGLMDTQYF
TGTGCCAGCAGGGCAATGGGACTTATGGATACGCAGTATTTT
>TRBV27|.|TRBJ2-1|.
CARRGSSSSSYNEQFF
TGTGCCCGGCGAGGGTCATCATCTAGCTCCTACAATGAGCAGTTCTTC
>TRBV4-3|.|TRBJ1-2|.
CASSNFDYGYTF
TGCGCCAGCAGTAACTTCGACTATGGCTACACCTTC
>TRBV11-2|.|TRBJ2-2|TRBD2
CASSLLGRERDTGELFF
TGTGCCAGCAGCTTACTAGGGCGGGAGCGGGACACCGGGGAGCTGTTTTTT
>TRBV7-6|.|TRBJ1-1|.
CASRTGGTEAFF
TGTGCCAGCAGGACAGGTGGTACTGAAGCTTTCTTT
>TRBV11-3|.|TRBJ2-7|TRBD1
CASSFGQAYEQYF
TGTGCCAGCAGCTTCGGACAGGCCTACGAGCAGTACTTC
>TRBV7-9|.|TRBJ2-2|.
CASHTSRGGELFF
TGTGCCAGCCACACTTCTCGGGGAGGGGAGCTGTTTTTT
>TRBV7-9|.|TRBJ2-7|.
CASSLAGGYEQYF
TGTGCCAGCAGCTTAGCAGGGGGCTACGAGCAGTACTTC
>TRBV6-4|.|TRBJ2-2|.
CASSDGQGSGELFF
TGTGCCAGCAGTGACGGGCAGGGCTCCGGGGAGCTGTTTTTT
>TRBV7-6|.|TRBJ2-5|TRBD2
CASSHPRAGGETQYF
TGTGCCAGCAGCCACCCCCGAGCGGGAGGAGAGACCCAGTACTTC
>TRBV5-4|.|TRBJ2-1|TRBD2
CASGRGGRAEEQFF
TGTGCCAGCGGCAGAGGCGGGAGGGCGGAAGAGCAGTTCTTC
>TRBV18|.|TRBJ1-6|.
CASSPWNPEIGSPLHF
TGTGCCAGCTCACCATGGAATCCCGAGATAGGGTCACCCCTCCACTTT
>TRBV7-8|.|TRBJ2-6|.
CASSLTGGPLSGANVLTF
TGTGCCAGCAGCTTAACTGGGGGCCCACTCTCTGGGGCCAACGTCCTGACTTTC
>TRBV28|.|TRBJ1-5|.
CASSPDSGEGPQHF
TGTGCCAGCAGTCCGGACAGCGGGGAGGGGCCCCAGCATTTT
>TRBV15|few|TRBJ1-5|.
CATSRQGGNQPQHF
TGTGCCACCAGCAGACAGGGCGGCAATCAGCCCCAGCATTTT
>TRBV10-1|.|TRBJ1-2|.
CASSGAGGGGTDGYTF
TGCGCCAGCAGTGGGGCGGGGGGGGGCGGCACGGACGGCTACACCTTC
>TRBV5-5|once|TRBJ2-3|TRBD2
CASSLAVGGLADTQYF
TGTGCCAGCAGCTTGGCCGTGGGAGGGCTGGCAGATACGCAGTATTTT
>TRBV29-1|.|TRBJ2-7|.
CSVEADEQYF
TGCAGCGTTGAAGCTGACGAGCAGTACTTC
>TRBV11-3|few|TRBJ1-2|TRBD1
CASSPRQGAGYTF
TGTGCCAGCAGCCCTCGACAGGGGGCCGGCTACACCTTC
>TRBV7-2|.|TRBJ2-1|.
CASSLDAYNEQFF
TGTGCCAGCAGCTTAGACGCCTACAATGAGCAGTTCTTC
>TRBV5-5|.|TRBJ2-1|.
CASSPTGSLYNEQFF
TGTGCCAGCAGCCCAACTGGGTCCTTGTACAATGAGCAGTTCTTC
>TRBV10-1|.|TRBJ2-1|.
CASSEGASNEQFF
TGCGCCAGCAGTGAGGGGGCTAGCAATGAGCAGTTCTTC
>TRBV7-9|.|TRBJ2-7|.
CASSSAEEQYF
TGTGCCAGCAGCTCCGCGGAAGAGCAGTACTTC
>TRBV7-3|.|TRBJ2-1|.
CASSLTSATYNEQFF
TGTGCCAGCAGCTTAACAAGCGCCACCTACAATGAGCAGTTCTTC
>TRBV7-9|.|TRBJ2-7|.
CASRSNSGSSYEQYF
TGTGCCAGCAGGTCCAACAGCGGTAGCTCCTACGAGCAGTACTTC
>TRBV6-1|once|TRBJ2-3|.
CASSETATGSDTQYF
TGTGCCAGCAGTGAAACCGCGACAGGCTCAGATACGCAGTATTTT
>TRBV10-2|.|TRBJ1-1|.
CASSVGRADTEAFF
TGCGCCAGCAGTGTGGGCAGGGCGGACACTGAAGCTTTCTTT
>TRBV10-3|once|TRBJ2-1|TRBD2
CATLAGTGRSEQFF
TGTGCCACCCTAGCGGGAACAGGCCGTAGTGAGCAGTTCTTC
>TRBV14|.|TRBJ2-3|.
CASSLQRGTDTQYF
TGTGCCAGCAGCCTCCAACGGGGGACAGATACGCAGTATTTT
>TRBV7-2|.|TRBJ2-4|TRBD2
CASSGGSVAGGQNIQYF
TGTGCCAGCAGCGGGGGCTCTGTAGCGGGAGGGCAAAACATTCAGTACTTC